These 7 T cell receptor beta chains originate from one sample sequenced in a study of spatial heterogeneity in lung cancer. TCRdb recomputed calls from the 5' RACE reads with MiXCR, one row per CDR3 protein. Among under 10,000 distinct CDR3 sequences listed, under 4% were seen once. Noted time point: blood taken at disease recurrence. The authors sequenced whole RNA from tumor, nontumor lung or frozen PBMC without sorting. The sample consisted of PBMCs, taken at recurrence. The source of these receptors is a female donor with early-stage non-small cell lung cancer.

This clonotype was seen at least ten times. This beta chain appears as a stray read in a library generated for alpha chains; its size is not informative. CDR3 sequence: CASQIWEQGGELFF. The CDR3 bases are TGTGCCAGTCAAATTTGGGAACAGGGTGGGGAGCTGTTTTTT. This chain uses TRBV7-8 with TRBJ2-2; a weak D match, TRBD1 (6 bases). Germline lookup yields CDR1 SGHVS and CDR2 FQNEAQ. The CDR3 contains 14 residues. V was clipped by 9 bases and J by 8 bases, with 19 bases between them.

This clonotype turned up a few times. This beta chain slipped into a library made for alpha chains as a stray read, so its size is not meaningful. The CDR3 DNA reads as TGCGCCAGCAGCTTGGTACCGGAGACATTCTACGAGCAGTACTTC. This sequence encodes CASSLVPETFYEQYF. V gene TRBV5-1 combines with J gene TRBJ2-7; unclear D gene. Trimming cost V 0 bases and J 3 bases, with 13 bases left between them. Germline lookup yields CDR1 SGHRS and CDR2 YFSETQ. The CDR3 has 15 residues.

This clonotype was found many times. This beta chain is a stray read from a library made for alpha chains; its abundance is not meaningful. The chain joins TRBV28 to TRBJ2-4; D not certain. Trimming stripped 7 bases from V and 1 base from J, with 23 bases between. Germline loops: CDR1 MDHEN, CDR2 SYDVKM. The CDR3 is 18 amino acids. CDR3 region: CASTPRGVPMWAKNIQYF. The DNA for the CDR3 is TGTGCCAGCACCCCTAGAGGAGTGCCCATGTGGGCCAAAAACATTCAGTACTTC. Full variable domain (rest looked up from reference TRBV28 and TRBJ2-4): DVKVTQSSRYLVKRTGEKVFLECVQDMDHENMFWYRQDPGLGLRLIYFSYDVKMKEKGDIPEGYSVSREKKERFSLILESASTNQTSMYLCASTPRGVPMWAKNIQYFGAGTRLSVL.

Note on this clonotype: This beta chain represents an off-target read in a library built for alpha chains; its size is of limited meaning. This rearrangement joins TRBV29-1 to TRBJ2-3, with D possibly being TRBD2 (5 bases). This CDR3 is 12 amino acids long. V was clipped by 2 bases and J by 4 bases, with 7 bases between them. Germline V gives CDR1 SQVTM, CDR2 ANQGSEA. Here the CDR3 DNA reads TGCAGCGTTGAACCCGGGGCAGATACGCAGTATTTT. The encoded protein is CSVEPGADTQYF.

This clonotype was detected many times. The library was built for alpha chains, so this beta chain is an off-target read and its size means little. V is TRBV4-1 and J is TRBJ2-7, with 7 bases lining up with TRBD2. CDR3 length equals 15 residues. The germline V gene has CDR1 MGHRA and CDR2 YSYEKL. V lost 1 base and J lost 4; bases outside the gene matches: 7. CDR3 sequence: CASSQAPGGSYEQYF. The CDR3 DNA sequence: TGCGCCAGCAGCCAAGCGCCGGGGGGATCATACGAGCAGTACTTC.

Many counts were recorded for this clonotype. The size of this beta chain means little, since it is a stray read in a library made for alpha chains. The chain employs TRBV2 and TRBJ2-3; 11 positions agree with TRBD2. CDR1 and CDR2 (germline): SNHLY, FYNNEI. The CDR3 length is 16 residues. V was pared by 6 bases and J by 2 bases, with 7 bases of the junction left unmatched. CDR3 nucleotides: TGTGCCAGCAGGGCACTAGCGGGGGCCGTCACAGATACGCAGTATTTT. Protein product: CASRALAGAVTDTQYF. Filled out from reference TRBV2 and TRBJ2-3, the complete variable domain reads EPEVTQTPSHQVTQMGQEVILRCVPISNHLYFYWYRQILGQKVEFLVSFYNNEISEKSEIFDDQFSVERPDGSNFTLKIRSTKLEDSAMYFCASRALAGAVTDTQYFGPGTRLTVL.

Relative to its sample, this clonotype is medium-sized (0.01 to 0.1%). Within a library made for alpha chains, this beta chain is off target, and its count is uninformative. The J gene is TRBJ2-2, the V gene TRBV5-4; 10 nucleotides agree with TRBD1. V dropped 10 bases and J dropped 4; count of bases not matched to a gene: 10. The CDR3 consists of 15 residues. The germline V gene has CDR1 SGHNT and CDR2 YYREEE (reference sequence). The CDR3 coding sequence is TGTGCCTCCAAAGCGGACAGGGGGATCACCGGGGAGCTGTTTTTT. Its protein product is CASKADRGITGELFF.